This T cell receptor (beta chain) emerged from a study of cytomegalovirus exposure and HLA in healthy donors. Study-wide background: Drawn from HLA-typed donors, tens of millions of unique TCRs were held in an early data release. Study-level findings and limits: A later analysis linked a missense DCLRE1C variant to TCR beta V- and J-gene trimming. Across donors, most TCRs were seen rarely, yet some public ones were widespread.

60 Vbeta and 13 Jbeta primers were used in PCR. Measured with immunoSEQ multiplex PCR; TCRdb has only the in-frame clones, and not every one. The data hold about 160,000 clones, with 86% observed a single time. Participants comprised healthy donors of bone marrow. Notes on this clone: Antigen specificity is unknown.

V was shortened by 4 bases and J by 3 bases, with 10 bases between the two germline ends. The CDR3 spans 13 residues. Per germline, CDR1 SGHRS and CDR2 YFSETQ. Sequenced input: PBMCs. The gene calls are TRBV5-1 and TRBJ1-1, with a tentative D call TRBD1 (5 bases). The receptor was derived from a young woman in good health and CMV-seronegative. The CDR3 loop reads CASSVPGYTEAFF. The CDR3 nucleotides are TGCGCCAGCAGCGTTCCAGGGTACACTGAAGCTTTCTTT.